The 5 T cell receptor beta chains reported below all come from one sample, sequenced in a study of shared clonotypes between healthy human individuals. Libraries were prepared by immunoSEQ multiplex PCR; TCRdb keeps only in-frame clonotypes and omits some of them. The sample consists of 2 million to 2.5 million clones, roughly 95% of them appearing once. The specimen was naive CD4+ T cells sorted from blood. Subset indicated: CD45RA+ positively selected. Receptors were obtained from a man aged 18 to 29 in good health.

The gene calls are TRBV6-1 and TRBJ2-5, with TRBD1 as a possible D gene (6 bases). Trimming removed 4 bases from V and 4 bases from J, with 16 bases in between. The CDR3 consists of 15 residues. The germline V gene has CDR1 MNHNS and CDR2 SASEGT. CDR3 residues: CASSGQGTAGETQYF. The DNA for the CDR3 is TGTGCCAGCAGTGGGCAGGGGACGGCAGGAGAGACCCAGTACTTC.

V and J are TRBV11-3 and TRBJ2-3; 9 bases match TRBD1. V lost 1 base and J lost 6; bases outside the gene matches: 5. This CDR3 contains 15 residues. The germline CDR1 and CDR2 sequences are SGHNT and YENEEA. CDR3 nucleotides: TGTGCCAGCAGCTTAGGGGGGACAGGGTTTGATACGCAGTATTTT. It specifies CASSLGGTGFDTQYF.

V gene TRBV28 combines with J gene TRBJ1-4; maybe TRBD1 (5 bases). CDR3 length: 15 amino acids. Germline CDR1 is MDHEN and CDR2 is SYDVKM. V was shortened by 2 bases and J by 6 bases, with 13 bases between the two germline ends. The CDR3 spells CASSLRGRRDEKLFF. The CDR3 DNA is TGTGCCAGCAGTTTACGGGGCAGGCGGGATGAAAAACTGTTTTTT.

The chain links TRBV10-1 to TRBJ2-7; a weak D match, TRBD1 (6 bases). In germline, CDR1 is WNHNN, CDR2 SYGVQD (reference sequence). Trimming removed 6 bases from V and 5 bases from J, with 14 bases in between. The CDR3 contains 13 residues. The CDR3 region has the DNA TGCGCCAGCAGCCCAGGGGCGCGCAACGAGCAGTACTTC. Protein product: CASSPGARNEQYF.

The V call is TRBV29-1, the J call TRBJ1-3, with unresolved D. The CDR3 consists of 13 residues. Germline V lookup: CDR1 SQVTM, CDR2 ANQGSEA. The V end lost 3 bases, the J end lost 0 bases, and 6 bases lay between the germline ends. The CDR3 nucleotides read TGCAGCGTTGAGCGGGACTCTGGAAACACCATATATTTT. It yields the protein CSVERDSGNTIYF.